This T cell receptor beta chain came from a study of blood T cell repertoires in COVID-19. Study at large: Specimens from acute and convalescent COVID-19 originated in the United States, Italy and Spain. From T cells, B-cell-depleted T cells, or PBMCs came the material, which was cDNA or gDNA.

Germline V lookup: CDR1 LGHNA, CDR2 YNFKEQ. The V gene end was trimmed by 2 bases and the J gene end by 7 bases; junction bases not matched to a gene: 4. CDR3 length: 14 residues. Produced via immunoSEQ multiplex PCR; TCRdb's table is partial and in-frame only. The table has 360,000 or so clones, 90% seen once; the top ten hold about 6.8%. This sequence joins TRBV4-2 and TRBJ1-2, with 10 positions matching TRBD1. The sequence derives from a man between 18 and 29 years old with active or convalescent COVID-19. The sequenced material came from peripheral blood. The chain's CDR3 is CASSQWGQGLGYTF. The DNA of the CDR3 is TGTGCCAGCAGCCAATGGGGACAGGGGCTTGGCTACACCTTC.